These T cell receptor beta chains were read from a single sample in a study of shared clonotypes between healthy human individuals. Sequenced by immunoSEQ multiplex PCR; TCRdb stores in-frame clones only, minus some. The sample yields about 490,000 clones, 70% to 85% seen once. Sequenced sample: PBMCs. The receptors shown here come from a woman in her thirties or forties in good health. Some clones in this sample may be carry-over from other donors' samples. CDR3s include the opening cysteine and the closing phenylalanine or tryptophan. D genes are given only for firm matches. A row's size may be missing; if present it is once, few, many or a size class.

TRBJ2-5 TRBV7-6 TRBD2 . CASSSTRREGKETQYF TGTGCCAGCAGCTCCACAAGGCGGGAGGGAAAAGAGACCCAGTACTTC
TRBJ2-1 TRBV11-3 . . CASSDGVLGSYNEQFF TGTGCCAGCAGCGATGGGGTCTTGGGCTCCTACAATGAGCAGTTCTTC
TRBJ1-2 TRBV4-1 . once CASSQDITGSGGYTF TGCGCCAGCAGCCAAGATATTACAGGATCAGGGGGCTACACCTTC
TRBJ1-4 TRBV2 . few CASSGAGGEEYEKLFF TGTGCCAGCAGCGGGGCTGGGGGGGAGGAGTATGAAAAACTGTTTTTT
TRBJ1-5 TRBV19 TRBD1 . CASGRGDGNQPQHF TGTGCCAGTGGCAGGGGGGATGGCAATCAGCCCCAGCATTTT
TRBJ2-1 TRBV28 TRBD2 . CASMVIAGGPYNEQFF TGTGCCAGCATGGTAATAGCGGGAGGGCCCTACAATGAGCAGTTCTTC
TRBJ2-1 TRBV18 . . CASSPSGTDEQFF TGTGCCAGCTCCCCGTCCGGGACGGATGAGCAGTTCTTC
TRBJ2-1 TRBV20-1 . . CSAKRDSEQFF TGCAGTGCTAAACGGGACTCCGAGCAGTTCTTC
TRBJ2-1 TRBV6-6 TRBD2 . CASSPKGAGYYNEQFF TGTGCCAGCAGTCCCAAGGGAGCGGGGTACTACAATGAGCAGTTCTTC
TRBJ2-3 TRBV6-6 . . CASSYSGGRYTDTQYF TGTGCCAGCAGTTACTCAGGGGGTCGGTACACAGATACGCAGTATTTT
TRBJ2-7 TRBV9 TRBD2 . CASSELAGGVYEQYF TGTGCCAGCAGCGAACTAGCGGGAGGGGTCTACGAGCAGTACTTC
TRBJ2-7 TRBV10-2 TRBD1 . CASSGQTGYGEQYF TGCGCCAGCAGTGGTCAGACAGGGTATGGGGAGCAGTACTTC
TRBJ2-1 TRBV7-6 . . CASSQRRYNEQFF TGTGCCAGCAGCCAACGACGGTACAATGAGCAGTTCTTC
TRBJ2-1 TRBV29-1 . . CSVGRADNEQFF TGCAGCGTCGGCCGGGCCGACAATGAGCAGTTCTTC
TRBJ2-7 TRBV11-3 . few CASSSGGTAGEQYF TGTGCCAGCAGCTCTGGCGGGACCGCAGGCGAGCAGTACTTC
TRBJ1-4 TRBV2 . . CASSNLGVEGEKLFF TGTGCCAGCAGCAATTTAGGTGTTGAGGGTGAAAAACTGTTTTTT
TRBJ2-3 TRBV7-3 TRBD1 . CASSPGQGLWDTQYF TGTGCCAGCAGCCCCGGACAGGGACTCTGGGATACGCAGTATTTT
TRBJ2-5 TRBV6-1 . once CASSEALLGAETQYF TGTGCCAGCAGTGAAGCGCTTCTGGGAGCGGAGACCCAGTACTTC
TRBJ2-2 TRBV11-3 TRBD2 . CASSLDRGRAFTGELFF TGTGCCAGCAGCTTAGATCGCGGGAGAGCCTTCACCGGGGAGCTGTTTTTT
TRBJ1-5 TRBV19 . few CASSRRNQPQHF TGTGCCAGTAGTCGGAGAAATCAGCCCCAGCATTTT
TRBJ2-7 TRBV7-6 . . CASSLSPTYEQYF TGTGCCAGCAGCTTATCGCCTACCTACGAGCAGTACTTC
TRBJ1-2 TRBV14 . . CASSQDTWRQTNYGYTF TGTGCCAGCAGCCAAGATACTTGGAGACAGACTAACTATGGCTACACCTTC
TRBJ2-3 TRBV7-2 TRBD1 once CASSPDRGGDTQYF TGTGCCAGCAGCCCGGACAGGGGAGGGGATACGCAGTATTTT
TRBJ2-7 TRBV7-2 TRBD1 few CASSTNRGLEQYF TGTGCAAGCAGCACCAACAGGGGGCTCGAGCAGTACTTC
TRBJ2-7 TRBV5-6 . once CASSLGAGMLHEQYF TGTGCCAGCAGCTTGGGGGCAGGGATGCTCCACGAGCAGTACTTC
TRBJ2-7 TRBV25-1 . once CASSSERASHEQYF TGTGCCAGCAGTTCAGAGAGGGCATCTCACGAGCAGTACTTC
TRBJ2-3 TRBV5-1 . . CASSLGNSLTDTQYF TGCGCCAGCAGCTTGGGGAACAGCCTCACAGATACGCAGTATTTT
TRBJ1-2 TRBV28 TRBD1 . CASSSRDSGYGYTF TGTGCCAGCAGTAGCCGGGACAGTGGTTATGGCTACACCTTC
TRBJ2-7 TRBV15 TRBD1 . CATSRGGTGVSYEQYF TGTGCCACCAGCAGAGGAGGGACAGGGGTATCCTACGAGCAGTACTTC
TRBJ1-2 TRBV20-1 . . CSTSTVGGYTF TGCAGTACCTCGACAGTGGGTGGCTACACCTTC
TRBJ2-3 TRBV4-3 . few CASSQDFGRPTDTQYF TGCGCCAGCAGCCAAGATTTTGGGCGGCCTACAGATACGCAGTATTTT
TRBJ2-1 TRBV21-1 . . CASSKKNGNGRAGSEQFF TGTGCCAGCAGCAAAAAAAACGGGAACGGGAGGGCCGGGAGTGAGCAGTTCTTC
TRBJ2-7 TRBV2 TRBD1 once CASSYDRGVHEQYF TGTGCCAGCAGTTACGACAGGGGAGTCCACGAGCAGTACTTC
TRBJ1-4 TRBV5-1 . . CASSLGTPTNEKLFF TGCGCCAGCAGCTTGGGAACCCCAACTAATGAAAAACTGTTTTTT
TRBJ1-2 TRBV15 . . CATSFSHYGYTF TGTGCCACCAGCTTCTCCCACTATGGCTACACCTTC
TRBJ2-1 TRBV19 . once CASSRFRPGPAGDEQFF TGTGCCAGTAGTAGGTTTCGGCCGGGACCAGCCGGGGATGAGCAGTTCTTC
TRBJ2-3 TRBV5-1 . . CASSLLQRTDTQYF TGCGCCAGCAGCTTGCTCCAGCGCACAGATACGCAGTATTTT
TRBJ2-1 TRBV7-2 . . CASTLSRAGEEFF TGTGCCAGCACTCTCTCGAGAGCGGGTGAGGAGTTCTTC
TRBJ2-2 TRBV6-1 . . CASSALGLYTGELFF TGTGCCAGCAGTGCTCTGGGACTTTACACCGGGGAGCTGTTTTTT